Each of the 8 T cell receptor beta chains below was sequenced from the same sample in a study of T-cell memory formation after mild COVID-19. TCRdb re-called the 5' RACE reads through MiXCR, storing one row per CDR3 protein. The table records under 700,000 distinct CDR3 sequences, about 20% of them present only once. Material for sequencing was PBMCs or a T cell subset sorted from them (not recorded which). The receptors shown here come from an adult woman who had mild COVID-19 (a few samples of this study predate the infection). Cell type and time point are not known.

The CDR3 nucleotides read TGTGCCAGCAGTTACCCCCGACTAGCGGGAGTGGGGCAGTTCTTC. Its translation: CASSYPRLAGVGQFF. This chain connects TRBV6-2 or TRBV6-3 to TRBJ2-1; TRBD2 agrees at 12 bases. The CDR3 is made up of 15 amino acids. Germline V gene data show CDR1 as MNHEY and CDR2 as SVGEGT. The trim removed 2 bases at V and 12 bases at J, leaving 8 bases unmatched.

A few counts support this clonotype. This CDR3 is CASSLSTGVFPASTGELFF. The CDR3, as DNA: TGTGCCAGCAGCTTGTCGACAGGGGTATTTCCCGCGTCCACCGGGGAGCTGTTTTTT. The chain combines TRBV5-5 with TRBJ2-2; 8 positions agree with TRBD1. J gave up 4 bases and V 1 base, and 15 bases lay outside the gene matches. The length of the CDR3 is 19 residues. CDR1 SGHKS and CDR2 YYEKEE come from the germline V gene (reference sequence).

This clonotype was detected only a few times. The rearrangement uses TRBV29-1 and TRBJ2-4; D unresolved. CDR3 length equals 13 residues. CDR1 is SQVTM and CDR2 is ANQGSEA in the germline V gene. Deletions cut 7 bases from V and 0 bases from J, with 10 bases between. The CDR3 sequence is CSALTLAKNIQYF. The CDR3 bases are TGCAGCGCCCTCACCTTAGCCAAAAACATTCAGTACTTC.

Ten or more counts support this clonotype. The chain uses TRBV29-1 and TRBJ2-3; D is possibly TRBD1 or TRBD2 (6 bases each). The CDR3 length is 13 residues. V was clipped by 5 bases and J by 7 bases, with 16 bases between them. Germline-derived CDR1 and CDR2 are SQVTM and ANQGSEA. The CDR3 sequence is CSVSRGRVYTQYF. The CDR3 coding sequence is TGCAGCGTTAGTCGGGGGCGGGTCTATACGCAGTATTTT.

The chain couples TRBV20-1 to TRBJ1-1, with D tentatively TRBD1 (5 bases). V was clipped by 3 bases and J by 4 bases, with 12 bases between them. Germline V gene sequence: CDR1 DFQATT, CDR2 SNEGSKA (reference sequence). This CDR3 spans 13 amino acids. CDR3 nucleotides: TGCAGTGCTAGGGAGGTGGGGGGCACTGAAGCTTTCTTT. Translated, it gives CSAREVGGTEAFF.

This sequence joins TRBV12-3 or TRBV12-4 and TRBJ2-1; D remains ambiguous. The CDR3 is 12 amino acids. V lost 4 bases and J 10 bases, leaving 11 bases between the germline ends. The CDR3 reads CASSSGPLEQFF. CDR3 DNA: TGTGCCAGCAGTTCCGGCCCCCTAGAGCAGTTCTTC.

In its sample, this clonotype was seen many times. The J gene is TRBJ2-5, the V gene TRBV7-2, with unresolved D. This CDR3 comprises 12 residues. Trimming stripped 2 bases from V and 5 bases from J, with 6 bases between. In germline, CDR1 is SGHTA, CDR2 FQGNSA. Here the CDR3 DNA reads TGTGCCAGCAGCTTACTAGAGGAGACCCAGTACTTC. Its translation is CASSLLEETQYF. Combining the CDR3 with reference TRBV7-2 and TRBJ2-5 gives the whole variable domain GAGVSQSPSNKVTEKGKDVELRCDPISGHTALYWYRQSLGQGLEFLIYFQGNSAPDKSGLPSDRFSAERTGGSVSTLTIQRTQQEDSAVYLCASSLLEETQYFGPGTRLLVL.

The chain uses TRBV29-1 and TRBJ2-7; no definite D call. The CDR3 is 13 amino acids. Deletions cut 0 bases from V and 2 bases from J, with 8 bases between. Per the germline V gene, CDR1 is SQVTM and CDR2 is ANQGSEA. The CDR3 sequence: CSVEDNNAYEQYF. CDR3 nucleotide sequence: TGCAGCGTTGAAGATAACAATGCCTACGAGCAGTACTTC.